This TCR beta chain is drawn from a study of graft-versus-host responses after intestinal transplantation. Whole-study context: Every one of the recipients received anti-thymocyte globulin induction and afterwards took tacrolimus and steroids for about 3 years. Overall study results and limits: Analysis identified GvH clones in recipient marrow, with some appearing first in ileum or blood. Early after transplant, HvG declines were associated with peak levels of circulating GvH clones. Graft-versus-host to host-versus-graft clonal ratios in allografts were high in patients with graft-donor T cell macrochimerism.

With 5 bases clipped from V and 6 bases from J, the junction kept 6 bases outside the gene matches. CDR3 length equals 15 residues. CDR1 and CDR2 (germline): LNHDA, SQIVND (reference sequence). Libraries were prepared by immunoSEQ multiplex PCR; TCRdb keeps only in-frame clonotypes and omits some of them. The sample lists 80,000 to 85,000 clones, 90% to 95% occurring once. A note on this clone: Its antigen is undetermined.

This sequence originates from a human donor who received an intestinal transplant. The sample here was unstimulated CD4+ T cells sorted from spleen or lymph node cells, taken before intestinal transplant. This rearrangement joins TRBV19 to TRBJ2-2, with 10 positions matching TRBD1. CDR3 sequence reads: CASSQRTGGAGELFF. For the CDR3, the DNA is TGTGCCAGTAGTCAACGGACAGGGGGGGCCGGGGAGCTGTTTTTT.